This T cell receptor beta chain was profiled in a study of cytomegalovirus exposure and HLA in healthy donors. Clones were sequenced by immunoSEQ multiplex PCR, and TCRdb holds only the in-frame ones, with some missing. The sample holds 150,000 to 200,000 clones, over 85% seen once. Trimming at V came to 7 bases and at J to 2 bases, leaving 6 bases not matched to a gene. CDR1 is ENHRY and CDR2 is SYGVKD in the germline V gene. The CDR3 runs to 14 residues. This sequence originates from a woman aged 18-30 years in good health and CMV-seropositive. The sample taken for sequencing was PBMCs. This chain joins TRBV10-3 and TRBJ2-3; 7 bases agree with TRBD1. The CDR3 loop is CAIKGTAPTDTQYF. The CDR3, as DNA: TGTGCCATCAAGGGGACAGCTCCCACAGATACGCAGTATTTT.